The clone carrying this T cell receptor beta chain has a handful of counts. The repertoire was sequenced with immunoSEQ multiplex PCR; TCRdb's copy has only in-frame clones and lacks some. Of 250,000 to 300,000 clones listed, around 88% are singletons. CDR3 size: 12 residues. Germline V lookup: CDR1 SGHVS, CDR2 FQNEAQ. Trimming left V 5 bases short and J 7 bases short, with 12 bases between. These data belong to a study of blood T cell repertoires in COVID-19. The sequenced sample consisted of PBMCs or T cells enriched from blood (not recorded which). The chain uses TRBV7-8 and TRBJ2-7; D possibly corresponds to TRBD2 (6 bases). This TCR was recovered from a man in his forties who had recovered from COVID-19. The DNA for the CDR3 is TGTGCCAGCAGCCAGGCGGGGTGGGAGCAGTACTTC. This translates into CASSQAGWEQYF.